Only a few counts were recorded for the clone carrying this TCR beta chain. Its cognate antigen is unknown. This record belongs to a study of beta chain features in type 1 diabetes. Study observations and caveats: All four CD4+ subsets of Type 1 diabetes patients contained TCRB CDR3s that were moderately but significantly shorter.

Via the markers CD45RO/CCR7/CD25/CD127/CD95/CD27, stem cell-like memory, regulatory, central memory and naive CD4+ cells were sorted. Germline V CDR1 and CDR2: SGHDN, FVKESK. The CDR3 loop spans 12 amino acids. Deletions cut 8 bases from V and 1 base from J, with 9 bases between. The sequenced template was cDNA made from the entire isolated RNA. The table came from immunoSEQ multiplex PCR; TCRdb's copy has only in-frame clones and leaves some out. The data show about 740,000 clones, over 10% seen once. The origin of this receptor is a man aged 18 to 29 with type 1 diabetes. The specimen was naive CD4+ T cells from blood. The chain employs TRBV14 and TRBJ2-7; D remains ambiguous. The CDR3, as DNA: TGTGCCAGCGCGGTCGGATCCTACGAGCAGTACTTC. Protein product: CASAVGSYEQYF.